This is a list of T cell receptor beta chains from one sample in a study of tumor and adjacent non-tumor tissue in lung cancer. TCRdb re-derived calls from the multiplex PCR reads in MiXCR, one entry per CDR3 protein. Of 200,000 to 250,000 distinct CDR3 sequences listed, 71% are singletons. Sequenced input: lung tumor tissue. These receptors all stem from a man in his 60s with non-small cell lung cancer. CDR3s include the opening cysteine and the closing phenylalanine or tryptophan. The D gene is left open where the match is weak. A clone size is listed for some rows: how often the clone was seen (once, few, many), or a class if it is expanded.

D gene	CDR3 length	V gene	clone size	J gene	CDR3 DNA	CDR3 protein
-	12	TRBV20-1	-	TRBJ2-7	TGCAGTGTTAGTGGACTCTCCTACGAGCAGTGCTTC	CSVSGLSYEQCF
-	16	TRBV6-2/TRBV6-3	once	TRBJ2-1	TGTGCCAACAGCCCAATCGGGACATGGGGAATGGGGGAGCAGTTCTTC	CANSPIGTWGMGEQFF
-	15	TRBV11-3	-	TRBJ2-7	TGTGCCAGCAGCCAAGATGGTGATTACACCTACGAGCAGTACTTC	CASSQDGDYTYEQYF
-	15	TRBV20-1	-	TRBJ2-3	TGCATTGCTAGAGATTACAGTAAAGGGACAGATACGCAGTATTTT	CIARDYSKGTDTQYF
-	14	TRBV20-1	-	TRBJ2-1	TGCGGTGCTAGACGGCCAGGGGGGGACAATGTACAGTTTTTC	CGARRPGGDNVQFF
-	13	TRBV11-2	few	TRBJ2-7	TGTGCCAGCAGCTTTAGTCGCGGGTACAAGCAGTACTTC	CASSFSRGYKQYF
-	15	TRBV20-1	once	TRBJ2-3	TGCAGTGTTATTGGGAGGGGGCCGCACACAGATACGCAGTATTTT	CSVIGRGPHTDTQYF
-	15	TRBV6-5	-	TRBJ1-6	TGTGCCAGCAGTTCTCAGGGGCCTGGGGATTCACCCCTCCACTTT	CASSSQGPGDSPLHF
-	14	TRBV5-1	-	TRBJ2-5	TGCGCCAGCAGCTTTACCGTCTCTCAAGAGAGCCAGTACTTC	CASSFTVSQESQYF
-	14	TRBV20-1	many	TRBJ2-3	TGCAGTGCTAGAGTCCCAGGACGCACAGATACGCAGTATTTT	CSARVPGRTDTQYF
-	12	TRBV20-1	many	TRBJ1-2	TGCAGTGCTAGAGTGGGGGACTATGGCTACACCTTC	CSARVGDYGYTF
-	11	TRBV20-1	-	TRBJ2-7	TGCAGTGCTAGAGGTCTGATTATCGAGTACTTC	CSARGLIIEYF
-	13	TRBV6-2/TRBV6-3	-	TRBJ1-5	TGTGCCAGCAGTTACTCAGGGGCACAGCCCCAGCATTTT	CASSYSGAQPQHF
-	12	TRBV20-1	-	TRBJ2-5	TGCAGTGCTAAGGAGCCGGGAAAGACCCAGTACTTC	CSAKEPGKTQYF
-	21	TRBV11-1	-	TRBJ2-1	TGTGCCAGCAGCTTAGCTTGGGGCATAGGGCTTAGTCGAAGTTCCTACAATGAGCAGTTCTTC	CASSLAWGIGLSRSSYNEQFF
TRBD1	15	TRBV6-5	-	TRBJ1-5	TGTGCCAACAGCCCCAGGGGGGCCGGCAATCAGTCCCAGCATTTT	CANSPRGAGNQSQHF
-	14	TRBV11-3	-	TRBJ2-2	TGTGCCAGCAGCTTAGCGGGGGAGAACGGGGAGCTGTTTTTT	CASSLAGENGELFF
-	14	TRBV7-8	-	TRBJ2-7	TGTGCCTGCAGCTTAGCTGGGGGCGGCGACGAGCAGTACTTC	CACSLAGGGDEQYF
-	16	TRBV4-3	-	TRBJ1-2	TGCACCAGCAGCCACCGTGGGGCTCTCGGGAAGTATGGCTACACCTTC	CTSSHRGALGKYGYTF
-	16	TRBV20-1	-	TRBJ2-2	TGCATTGCTGTCCGGCGTGCCGGGGGGCCAACCGGGGAGCTGTTTTTT	CIAVRRAGGPTGELFF
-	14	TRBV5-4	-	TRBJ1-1	TGTGCCAGCAACTCGACGTTGGGGAACACTGAAGCTTTCTTT	CASNSTLGNTEAFF
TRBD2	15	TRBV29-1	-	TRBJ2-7	TGCAGCGCCACGACCAAGGCTAGCGGGAGAAGCAAGCAGTACTTC	CSATTKASGRSKQYF
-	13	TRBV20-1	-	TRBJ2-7	TGCAGTGCCCTGGAGGGCCATCGGGACGAGCAATACTTC	CSALEGHRDEQYF
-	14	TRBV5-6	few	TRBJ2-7	TGTGCCAGCAGCTTCTACAGGGCCCCCAACGAGCAGTACTTC	CASSFYRAPNEQYF
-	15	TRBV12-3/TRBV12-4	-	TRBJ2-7	TGTGCCAGCAGACCTTACAGGGGGGGAGACGCCGAGCAGTACTTC	CASRPYRGGDAEQYF
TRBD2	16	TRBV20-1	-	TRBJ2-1	TGCAGTGCTAGAGATCAGGGCGGGGGGGCCGTGAATGAGCAGTTCTTC	CSARDQGGGAVNEQFF
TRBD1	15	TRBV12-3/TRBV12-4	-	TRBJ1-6	TGTGCCAGCAGTCTTGATGGACAGGGTTGGACACCCCTCCACTTT	CASSLDGQGWTPLHF
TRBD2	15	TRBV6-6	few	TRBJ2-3	TGTGCCAGCAGACCTTCGGGACTACTCACAGATACGCAGTATTTT	CASRPSGLLTDTQYF